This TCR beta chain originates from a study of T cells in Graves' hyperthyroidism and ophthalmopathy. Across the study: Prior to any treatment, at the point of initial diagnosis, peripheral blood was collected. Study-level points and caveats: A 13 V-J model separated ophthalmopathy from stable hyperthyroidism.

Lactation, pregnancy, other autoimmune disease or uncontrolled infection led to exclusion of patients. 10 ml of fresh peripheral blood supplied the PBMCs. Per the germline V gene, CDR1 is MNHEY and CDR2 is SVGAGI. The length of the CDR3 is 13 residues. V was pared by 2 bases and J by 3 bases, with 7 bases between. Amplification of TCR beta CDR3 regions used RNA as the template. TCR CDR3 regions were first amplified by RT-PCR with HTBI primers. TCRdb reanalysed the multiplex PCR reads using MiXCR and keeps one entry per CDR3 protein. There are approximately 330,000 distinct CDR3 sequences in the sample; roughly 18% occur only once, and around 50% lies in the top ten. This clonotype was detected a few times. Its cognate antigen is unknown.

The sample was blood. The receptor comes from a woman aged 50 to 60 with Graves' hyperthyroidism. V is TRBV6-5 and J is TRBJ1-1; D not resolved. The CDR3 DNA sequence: TGTGCCAGCAGTTACCTCTCCCACACTGAAGCTTTCTTT. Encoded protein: CASSYLSHTEAFF.